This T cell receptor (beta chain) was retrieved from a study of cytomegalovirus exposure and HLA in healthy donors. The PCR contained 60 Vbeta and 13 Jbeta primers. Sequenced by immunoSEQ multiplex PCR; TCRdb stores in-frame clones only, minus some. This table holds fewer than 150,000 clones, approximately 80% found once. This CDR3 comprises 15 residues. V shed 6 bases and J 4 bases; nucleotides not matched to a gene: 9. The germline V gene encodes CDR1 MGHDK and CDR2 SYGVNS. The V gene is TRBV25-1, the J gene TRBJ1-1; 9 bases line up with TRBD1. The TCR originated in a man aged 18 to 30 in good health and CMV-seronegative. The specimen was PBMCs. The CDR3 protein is CASRYGTGISTEAFF. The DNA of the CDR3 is TGTGCCAGCAGATACGGGACAGGGATTAGCACTGAAGCTTTCTTT.